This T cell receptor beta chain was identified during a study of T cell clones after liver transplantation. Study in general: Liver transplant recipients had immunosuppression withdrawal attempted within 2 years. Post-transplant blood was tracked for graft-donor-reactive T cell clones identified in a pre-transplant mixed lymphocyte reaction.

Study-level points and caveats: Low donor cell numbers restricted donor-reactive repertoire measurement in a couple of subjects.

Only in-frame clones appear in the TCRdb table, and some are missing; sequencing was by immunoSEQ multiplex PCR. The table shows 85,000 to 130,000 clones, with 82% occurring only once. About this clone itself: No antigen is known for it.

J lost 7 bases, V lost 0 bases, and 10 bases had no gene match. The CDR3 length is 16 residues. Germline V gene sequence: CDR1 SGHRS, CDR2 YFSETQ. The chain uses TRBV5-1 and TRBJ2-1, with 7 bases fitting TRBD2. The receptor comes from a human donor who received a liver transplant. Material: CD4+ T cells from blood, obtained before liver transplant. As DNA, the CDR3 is TGCGCCAGCAGCTTGGAGGGCGCGGGAGTGAGGAATGAGCAGTTCTTC. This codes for CASSLEGAGVRNEQFF.